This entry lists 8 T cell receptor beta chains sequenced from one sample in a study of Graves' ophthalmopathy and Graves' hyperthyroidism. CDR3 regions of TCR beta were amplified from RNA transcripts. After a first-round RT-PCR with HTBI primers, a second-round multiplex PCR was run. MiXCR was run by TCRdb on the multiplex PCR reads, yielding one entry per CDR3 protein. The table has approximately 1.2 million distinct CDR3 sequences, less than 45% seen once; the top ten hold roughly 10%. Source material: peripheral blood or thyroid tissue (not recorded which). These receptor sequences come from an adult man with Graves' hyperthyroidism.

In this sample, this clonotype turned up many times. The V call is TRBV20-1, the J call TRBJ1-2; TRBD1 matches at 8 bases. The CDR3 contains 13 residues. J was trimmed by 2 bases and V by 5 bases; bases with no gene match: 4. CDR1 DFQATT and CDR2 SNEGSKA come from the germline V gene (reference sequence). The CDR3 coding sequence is TGCAGTGCTCGAAGACAGGGGAACTATGGCTACACCTTC. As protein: CSARRQGNYGYTF.

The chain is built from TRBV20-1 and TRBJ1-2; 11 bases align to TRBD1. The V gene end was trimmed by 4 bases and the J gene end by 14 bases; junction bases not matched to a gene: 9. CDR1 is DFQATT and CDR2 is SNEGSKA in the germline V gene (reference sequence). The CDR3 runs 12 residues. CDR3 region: CSAIRTGGSGTF. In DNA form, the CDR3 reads TGCAGTGCTATCCGGACAGGGGGCTCGGGGACCTTC.

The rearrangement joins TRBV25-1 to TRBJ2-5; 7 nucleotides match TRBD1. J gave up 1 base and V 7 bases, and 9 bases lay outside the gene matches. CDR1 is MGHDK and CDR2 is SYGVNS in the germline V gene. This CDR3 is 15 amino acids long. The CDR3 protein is CASIQGQGPQETQYF. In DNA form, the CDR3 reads TGTGCCAGCATACAGGGGCAGGGACCCCAAGAGACCCAGTACTTC.

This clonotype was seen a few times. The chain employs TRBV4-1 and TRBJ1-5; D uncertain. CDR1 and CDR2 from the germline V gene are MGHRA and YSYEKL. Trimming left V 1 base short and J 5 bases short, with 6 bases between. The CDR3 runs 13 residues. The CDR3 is CASSQGTYQPQHF. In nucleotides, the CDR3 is TGCGCCAGCAGCCAAGGGACGTATCAGCCCCAGCATTTT.

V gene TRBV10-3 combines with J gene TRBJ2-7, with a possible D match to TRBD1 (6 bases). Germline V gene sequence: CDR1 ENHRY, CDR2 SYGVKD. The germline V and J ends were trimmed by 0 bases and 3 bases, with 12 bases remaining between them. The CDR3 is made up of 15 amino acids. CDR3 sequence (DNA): TGTGCCATCAGTGAGTCCACGGGACATAACTACGAGCAGTACTTC. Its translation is CAISESTGHNYEQYF.

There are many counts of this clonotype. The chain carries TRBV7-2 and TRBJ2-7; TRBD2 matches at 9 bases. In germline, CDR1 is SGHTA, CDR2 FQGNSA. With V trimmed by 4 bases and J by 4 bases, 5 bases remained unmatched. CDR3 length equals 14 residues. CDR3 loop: CASSWSSGMYEQYF. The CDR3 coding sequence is TGTGCCAGCAGCTGGTCTAGCGGGATGTACGAGCAGTACTTC.

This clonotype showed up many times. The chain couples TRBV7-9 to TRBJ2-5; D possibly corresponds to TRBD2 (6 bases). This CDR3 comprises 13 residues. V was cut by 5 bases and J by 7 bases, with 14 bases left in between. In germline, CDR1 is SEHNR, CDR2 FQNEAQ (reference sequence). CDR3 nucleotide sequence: TGTGCCAGCAGCCCGGAGGGGTCCAGGACCCAGTACTTC. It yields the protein CASSPEGSRTQYF.

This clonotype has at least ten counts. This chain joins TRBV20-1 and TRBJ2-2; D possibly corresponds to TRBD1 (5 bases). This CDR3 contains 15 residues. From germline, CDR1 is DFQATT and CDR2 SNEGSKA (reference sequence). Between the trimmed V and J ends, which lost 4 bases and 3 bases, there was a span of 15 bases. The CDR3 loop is CSANLGQGYTGELFF. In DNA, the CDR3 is TGCAGTGCTAACTTAGGGCAGGGCTACACCGGGGAGCTGTTTTTT.